This T cell receptor beta chain came from a study of OX40 agonist ivuxolimab in advanced cancers. Overall study context: The drug used for patients, ivuxolimab, was an agonistic anti-OX40 (CD134) antibody. The mean age was approximately 60 years, ranging from about 23 to 79, with around four fifths of participants male. Study outcomes and limitations: Relative to CD4+ cells, CD8+ T cells on average had more expanded clones.

Assay: immunoSEQ multiplex PCR; the TCRdb copy retains only in-frame clones and omits some. This table holds 80,000 to 100,000 clones, around 90% found once. Remarks on this clone: The antigen is unknown.

The source material was CD4+ or CD8+ T cells sorted from blood, sampled in a trial of the OX40 agonist ivuxolimab. This sequence originates from an adult with an advanced solid tumor such as melanoma, head and neck, liver or kidney cancer.

CDR3 sequence reads: CASSLAGFTGELFF. The DNA for the CDR3 is TGCGCCAGCAGTTTAGCGGGGTTCACCGGGGAGCTGTTTTTT. This chain connects TRBV5-1 to TRBJ2-2; 8 positions agree with TRBD2. The V and J ends lost 5 bases and 4 bases, in that order; junction bases with no gene match: 4. CDR3 length equals 14 residues. Germline-derived CDR1 and CDR2 are SGHRS and YFSETQ.